What follows are 16 T cell receptor beta chains derived from one specimen sequenced in a study of cytomegalovirus exposure and HLA in healthy donors (dated by TCRdb to 2017 to 2019). Library method: the immunoSEQ multiplex PCR assay. For the multiplex PCR, a mixture combining 60 forward primers for TCR Vbeta segments and 13 reverse primers for TCR Jbeta segments was used. Entries here come from immuneACCESS through TCRdb and include only in-frame sequences with V and J called. Some clones fail to appear in such tables; in the studies checked, an unresolved V gene covers under half of the shortfall, and the cause of the remainder is unknown. The sample includes under 200,000 clones, with about 80% observed a single time. In total, the top ten clones hold around an eighth of the sample. The sequenced sample was PBMCs. These TCRs come from a man aged 45-65 years in good health and CMV-seropositive.

The V and J genes are TRBV27 and TRBJ2-6; the match to TRBD1 covers 9 bases. CDR1 is MNHEY, CDR2 SMNVEV, per germline (reference sequence). This CDR3 has 17 residues. The V and J ends lost 4 bases and 2 bases, in that order; junction bases with no gene match: 6. The CDR3 is CASSSRQGGPGANVLTF. CDR3 in DNA: TGTGCCAGCAGTTCCAGACAGGGGGGGCCTGGGGCCAACGTCCTGACTTTC.

The CDR3 reads CASSPLTGTQETQYF. DNA for the CDR3: TGTGCCAGCAGCCCCCTGACAGGGACCCAAGAGACCCAGTACTTC. The chain recombines TRBV11-2 with TRBJ2-5, with TRBD1 matching 7 bases. The V segment lost 5 bases and the J segment 1 base; nucleotides outside the gene matches: 7. This CDR3 contains 15 residues. Germline V CDR1 and CDR2: SGHAT, FQNNGV.

The gene calls are TRBV5-1 and TRBJ2-5, with D tentatively TRBD1 (6 bases). The CDR3 has 15 residues. The V end lost 0 bases, the J end lost 4 bases, and 13 bases lay between the germline ends. Germline values: CDR1 SGHRS, CDR2 YFSETQ. CDR3 nucleotides: TGCGCCAGCAGCTTGGTCCCAGGGGTGTTAGAGACCCAGTACTTC. Protein: CASSLVPGVLETQYF. Together with reference TRBV5-1 and TRBJ2-5, the CDR3 gives the full variable domain: KAGVTQTPRYLIKTRGQQVTLSCSPISGHRSVSWYQQTPGQGLQFLFEYFSETQRNKGNFPGRFSGRQFSNSRSEMNVSTLELGDSALYLCASSLVPGVLETQYFGPGTRLLVL.

As concerns this clone: Distinct nucleotide sequences in the sample also encode this CDR3. The chain is built from TRBV30 and TRBJ1-2; D unclear. V gave up 1 base and J gave up 13 bases, with 19 bases separating them. Germline CDR1 reads GTSNPN; CDR2 reads SVGIG (reference sequence). There are 13 residues in the CDR3. This chain's CDR3 is CAWSGSQRGAGTF. CDR3 DNA sequence: TGTGCCTGGAGTGGGTCCCAGCGGGGAGCGGGCACCTTC.

The rearrangement joins TRBV28 to TRBJ2-1; TRBD1 is a possible D gene (6 bases). Germline CDR1 and CDR2: MDHEN and SYDVKM. V gave up 4 bases and J gave up 3 bases, with 19 bases separating them. The CDR3 is 17 residues long. The CDR3 DNA reads TGTGCCAGCAGTTCTTCCTTACGACAGGCAAGCTACAATGAGCAGTTCTTC. Its protein product is CASSSSLRQASYNEQFF.

The chain carries TRBV6-4 and TRBJ2-2, with D perhaps TRBD2 (5 bases). V was pared by 2 bases and J by 4 bases, with 14 bases between. The CDR3 length is 16 residues. Per the germline V gene, CDR1 is MRHNA and CDR2 is SNTAGT. CDR3 region: CASSDNEGWSTGELFF. The CDR3 bases are TGTGCCAGCAGTGACAACGAGGGTTGGAGCACCGGGGAGCTGTTTTTT.

This chain links TRBV7-9 with TRBJ2-1, with 10 bases lining up with TRBD2. Germline trimming cut 5 bases from V and 0 bases from J; bases unmatched to any gene: 1. Germline CDR1 is SEHNR and CDR2 is FQNEAQ (reference sequence). The CDR3 loop spans 15 amino acids. In DNA, the CDR3 is TGTGCCAGCAGCCGGACTAGCGGCTCCTACAATGAGCAGTTCTTC. Protein: CASSRTSGSYNEQFF.

This rearrangement joins TRBV6-5 to TRBJ2-7, with D possibly matching TRBD1 (6 bases). V was trimmed by 5 bases and J by 0 bases, leaving 14 bases between them. Germline V lookup: CDR1 MNHEY, CDR2 SVGAGI. This CDR3 is 15 amino acids long. The CDR3 sequence: CASSRDTGLSYEQYF. Written as DNA, the CDR3 is TGTGCCAGCAGTCGGGACACTGGCCTCTCCTACGAGCAGTACTTC.

The chain combines TRBV6-5 with TRBJ2-5; 8 bases line up with TRBD1. The CDR3 extends over 15 amino acids. V trimming: 5 bases; J trimming: 2 bases; junction bases outside the gene matches: 7. The V gene's germline CDR1 is MNHEY and CDR2 SVGAGI. The CDR3 reads CASSTWDRTQETQYF. CDR3 coding DNA: TGTGCCAGCAGTACTTGGGACAGGACGCAAGAGACCCAGTACTTC.

The rearrangement joins TRBV19 to TRBJ2-1; D perhaps matches TRBD1 (5 bases). Germline V CDR1 and CDR2: LNHDA, SQIVND (reference sequence). The CDR3 is 12 residues long. Trimming removed 2 bases from V and 9 bases from J, with 8 bases in between. The CDR3, as DNA: TGTGCCAGTAGTATATACACAGGTGAGCAGTTCTTC. This translates into CASSIYTGEQFF. The full variable domain, rest sourced from reference TRBV19 and TRBJ2-1, is DGGITQSPKYLFRKEGQNVTLSCEQNLNHDAMYWYRQDPGQGLRLIYYSQIVNDFQKGDIAEGYSVSREKKESFPLTVTSAQKNPTAFYLCASSIYTGEQFFGPGTRLTVL.

This clone was detected once. The chain is built from TRBV7-6 and TRBJ2-5; perhaps TRBD2 as D (5 bases). Germline V CDR1 and CDR2: SGHVS, FNYEAQ. Trimming stripped 6 bases from V and 7 bases from J, with 12 bases between. The CDR3 loop spans 12 amino acids. The CDR3 bases are TGTGCCAGCAGGGCCGCGGCGGGGACCCAGTACTTC. Translated, it gives CASRAAAGTQYF.

This CDR3 is CASSYHRAHGYTF. The CDR3 DNA reads as TGTGCCAGCAGTTATCACAGGGCGCATGGCTACACCTTC. The chain employs TRBV6-6 and TRBJ1-2; D may be TRBD1 (6 bases). The V gene's germline CDR1 is MNHNY and CDR2 SVGAGI (reference sequence). The CDR3 loop spans 13 amino acids. V was trimmed by 3 bases and J by 6 bases, leaving 11 bases between them.

The chain recombines TRBV6-1 with TRBJ1-1; 7 nucleotides align to TRBD1. V lost 3 bases, J lost 1 base, and 5 bases stayed unmatched. The CDR3 has 15 amino acids. Looked up from germline, CDR1 is MNHNS and CDR2 is SASEGT. The CDR3 region is CASSDKGTANTEAFF. As DNA, the CDR3 is TGTGCCAGCAGTGACAAAGGGACAGCGAACACTGAAGCTTTCTTT.

The rearrangement links TRBV19 to TRBJ1-4; TRBD1 might be the D (5 bases). Germline loops: CDR1 LNHDA, CDR2 SQIVND (reference sequence). The V end lost 7 bases, the J end lost 7 bases, and 19 bases lay between the germline ends. The CDR3 has 15 residues. The CDR3 sequence: CASMEISRGGEKLFF. In nucleotides, the CDR3 is TGTGCCAGTATGGAGATCTCAAGGGGAGGTGAAAAACTGTTTTTT.

CDR3 nucleotides: TGTGCCAGCAGCTCGCCCATGACAGATTCCGAGCTCTACGAGCAGTACTTC. It is translated as CASSSPMTDSELYEQYF. The chain has TRBV13 and TRBJ2-7; weak D call: TRBD1 (5 bases). This CDR3 has 17 amino acids. Germline-derived CDR1 and CDR2 are PRHDT and FYEKMQ (reference sequence). Trimming removed 4 bases at V and 3 bases at J, with 22 bases between.

This chain joins TRBV28 and TRBJ1-3; a possible D gene is TRBD1 (6 bases). V lost 6 bases to trimming and J lost 0 bases, with 12 bases between them. This CDR3 spans 15 amino acids. In germline, CDR1 is MDHEN, CDR2 SYDVKM. The CDR3 spells CASSRNRASGNTIYF. CDR3 nucleotide sequence: TGTGCCAGCAGCCGCAACAGGGCCTCTGGAAACACCATATATTTT.